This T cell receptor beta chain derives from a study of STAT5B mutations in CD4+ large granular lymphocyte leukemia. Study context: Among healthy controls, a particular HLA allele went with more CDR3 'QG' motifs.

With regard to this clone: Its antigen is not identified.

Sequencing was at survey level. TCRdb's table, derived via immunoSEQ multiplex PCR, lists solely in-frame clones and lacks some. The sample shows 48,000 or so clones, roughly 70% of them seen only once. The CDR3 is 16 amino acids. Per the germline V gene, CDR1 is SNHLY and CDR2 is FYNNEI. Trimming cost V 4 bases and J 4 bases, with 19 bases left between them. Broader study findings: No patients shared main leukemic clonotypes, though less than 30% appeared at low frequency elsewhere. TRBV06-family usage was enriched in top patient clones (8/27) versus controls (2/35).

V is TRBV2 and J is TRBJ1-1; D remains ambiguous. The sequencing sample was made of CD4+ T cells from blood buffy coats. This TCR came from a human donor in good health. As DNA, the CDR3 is TGTGCCAGCAGTGTAGGCCTTGGACCTCCGGGCACTGAAGCTTTCTTT. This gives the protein CASSVGLGPPGTEAFF. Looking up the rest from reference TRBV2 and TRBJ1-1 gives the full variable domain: EPEVTQTPSHQVTQMGQEVILRCVPISNHLYFYWYRQILGQKVEFLVSFYNNEISEKSEIFDDQFSVERPDGSNFTLKIRSTKLEDSAMYFCASSVGLGPPGTEAFFGQGTRLTVV.